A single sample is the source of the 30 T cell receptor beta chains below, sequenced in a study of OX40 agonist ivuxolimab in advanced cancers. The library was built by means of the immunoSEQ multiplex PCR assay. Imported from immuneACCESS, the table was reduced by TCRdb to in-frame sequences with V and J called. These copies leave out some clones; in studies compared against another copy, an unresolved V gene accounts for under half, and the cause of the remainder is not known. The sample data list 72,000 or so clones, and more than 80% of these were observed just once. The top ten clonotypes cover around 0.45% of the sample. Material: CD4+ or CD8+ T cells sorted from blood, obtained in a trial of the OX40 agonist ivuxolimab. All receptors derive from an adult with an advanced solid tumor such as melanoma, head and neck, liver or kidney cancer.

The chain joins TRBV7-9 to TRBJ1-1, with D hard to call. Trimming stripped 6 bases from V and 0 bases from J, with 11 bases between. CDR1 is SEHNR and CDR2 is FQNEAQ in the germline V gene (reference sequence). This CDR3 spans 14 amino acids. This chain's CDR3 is CASSPKELNTEAFF. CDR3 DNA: TGTGCCAGCAGTCCCAAGGAATTGAACACTGAAGCTTTCTTT.

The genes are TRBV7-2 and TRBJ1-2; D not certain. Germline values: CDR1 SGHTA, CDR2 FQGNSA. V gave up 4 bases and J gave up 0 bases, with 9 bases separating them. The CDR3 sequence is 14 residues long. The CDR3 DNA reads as TGTGCCAGCAGCTCGGCGACAACTAACTATGGCTACACCTTC. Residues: CASSSATTNYGYTF.

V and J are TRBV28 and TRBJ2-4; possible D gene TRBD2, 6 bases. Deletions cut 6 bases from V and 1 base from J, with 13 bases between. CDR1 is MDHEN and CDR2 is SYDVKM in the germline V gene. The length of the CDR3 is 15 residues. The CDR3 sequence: CASSSPGAAKNIQYF. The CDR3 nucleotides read TGTGCCAGCAGCTCGCCGGGAGCGGCCAAAAACATTCAGTACTTC.

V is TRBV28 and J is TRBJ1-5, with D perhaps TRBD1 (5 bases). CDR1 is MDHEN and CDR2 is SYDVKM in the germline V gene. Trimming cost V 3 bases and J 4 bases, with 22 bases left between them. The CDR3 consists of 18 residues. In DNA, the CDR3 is TGTGCCAGCAGTTTCTCGAGGGGAGCCAGCCTGCAAAATCAGCCCCAGCATTTT. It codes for CASSFSRGASLQNQPQHF.

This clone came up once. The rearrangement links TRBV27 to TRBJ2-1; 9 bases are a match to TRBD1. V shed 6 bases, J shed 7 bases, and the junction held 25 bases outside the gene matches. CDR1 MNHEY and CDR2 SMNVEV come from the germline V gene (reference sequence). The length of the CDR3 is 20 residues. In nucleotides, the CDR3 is TGTGCCAGCAGGCCAGGACAGGGGACAACCTGGCAACTAACCGGGAATGAGCAGTTCTTC. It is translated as CASRPGQGTTWQLTGNEQFF.

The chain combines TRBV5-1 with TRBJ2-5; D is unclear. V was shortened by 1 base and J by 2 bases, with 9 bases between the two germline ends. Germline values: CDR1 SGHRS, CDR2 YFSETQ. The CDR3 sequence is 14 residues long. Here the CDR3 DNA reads TGCGCCAGCAGCTTGTCGTCAACTCAAGAGACCCAGTACTTC. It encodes CASSLSSTQETQYF.

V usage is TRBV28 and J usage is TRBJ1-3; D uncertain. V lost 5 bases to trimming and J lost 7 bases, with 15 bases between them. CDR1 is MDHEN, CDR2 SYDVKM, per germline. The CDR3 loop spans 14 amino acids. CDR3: CASSLPGSRNTIYF. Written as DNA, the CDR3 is TGTGCCAGCAGTCTCCCAGGTTCCCGCAACACCATATATTTT.

The CDR3 region has the DNA TGCGCCAGCAGCCATCCGGGACACGACCTCTACGAGCAGTACTTC. Translated, it gives CASSHPGHDLYEQYF. The rearrangement links TRBV4-1 to TRBJ2-7, with a tentative D call TRBD1 (6 bases). Trimming removed 3 bases from V and 3 bases from J, with 15 bases in between. The CDR3 runs 15 residues. Germline CDR1 and CDR2: MGHRA and YSYEKL.

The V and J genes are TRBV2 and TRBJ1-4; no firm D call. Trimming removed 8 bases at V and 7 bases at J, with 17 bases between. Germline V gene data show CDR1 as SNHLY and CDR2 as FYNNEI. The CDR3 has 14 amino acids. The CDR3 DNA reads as TGTGCCAGCGCTTCGAGTAGAGGAGGTGAAAAACTGTTTTTT. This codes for CASASSRGGEKLFF.

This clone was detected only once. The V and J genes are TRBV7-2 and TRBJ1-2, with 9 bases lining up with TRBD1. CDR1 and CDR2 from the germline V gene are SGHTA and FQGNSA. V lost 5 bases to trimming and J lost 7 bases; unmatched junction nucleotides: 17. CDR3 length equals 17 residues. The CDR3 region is CASSPSPFSGQGSGYTF. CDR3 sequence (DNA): TGTGCCAGCAGCCCTAGCCCTTTTTCGGGACAGGGATCTGGCTACACCTTC.

The CDR3 DNA sequence: TGTGCCAGCAGTTCCCAGGGTCCTGGGCAGTACTTC. It codes for CASSSQGPGQYF. This sequence joins TRBV6-6 and TRBJ2-7; D is possibly TRBD1 (5 bases). The CDR3 loop spans 12 amino acids. Germline CDR1 reads MNHNY; CDR2 reads SVGAGI (reference sequence). V lost 4 bases and J lost 9, with 13 bases in between.

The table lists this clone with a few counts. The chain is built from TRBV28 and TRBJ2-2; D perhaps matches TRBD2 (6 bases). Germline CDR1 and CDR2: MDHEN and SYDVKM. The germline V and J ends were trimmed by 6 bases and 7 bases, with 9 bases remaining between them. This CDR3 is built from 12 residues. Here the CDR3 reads CASRAGNGELFF. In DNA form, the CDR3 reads TGTGCCAGCAGGGCGGGGAACGGGGAGCTGTTTTTT.

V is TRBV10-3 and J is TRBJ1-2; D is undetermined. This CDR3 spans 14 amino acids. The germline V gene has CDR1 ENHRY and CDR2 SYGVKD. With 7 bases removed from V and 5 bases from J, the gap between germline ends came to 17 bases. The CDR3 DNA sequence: TGTGCCATCAAGCAGGACGCTCGGGCTTATGGCTACACCTTC. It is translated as CAIKQDARAYGYTF.

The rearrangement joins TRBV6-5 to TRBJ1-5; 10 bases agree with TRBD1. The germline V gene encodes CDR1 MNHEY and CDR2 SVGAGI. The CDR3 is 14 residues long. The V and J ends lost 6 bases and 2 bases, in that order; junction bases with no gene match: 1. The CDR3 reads CASRGTGGNQPQHF. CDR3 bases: TGTGCCAGCAGAGGGACAGGGGGCAATCAGCCCCAGCATTTT.

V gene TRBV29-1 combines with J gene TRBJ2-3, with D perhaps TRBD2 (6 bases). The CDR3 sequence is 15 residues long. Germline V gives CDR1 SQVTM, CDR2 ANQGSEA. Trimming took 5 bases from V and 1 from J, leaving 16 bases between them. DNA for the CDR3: TGCAGCGTTCAAAATCCGGCTAGCGGCACAGATACGCAGTATTTT. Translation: CSVQNPASGTDTQYF.

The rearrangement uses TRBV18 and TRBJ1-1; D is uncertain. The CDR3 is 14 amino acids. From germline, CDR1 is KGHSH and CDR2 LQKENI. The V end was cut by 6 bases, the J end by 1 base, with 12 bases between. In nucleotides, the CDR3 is TGTGCCAGCTCCGAGCCCGTATCGAACACTGAAGCTTTCTTT. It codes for CASSEPVSNTEAFF.

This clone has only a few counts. The CDR3 loop is CAISEQQNTEAFF. CDR3 nucleotides: TGTGCCATCAGTGAACAGCAGAACACTGAAGCTTTCTTT. The chain is built from TRBV10-3 and TRBJ1-1; D gene ambiguous. Germline-derived CDR1 and CDR2 are ENHRY and SYGVKD. The CDR3 sequence is 13 residues long. V lost 3 bases, J lost 1 base, and 6 bases lay in between.

This chain's CDR3 is CASRSIRLGGTEAFF. Written as DNA, the CDR3 is TGTGCCAGCAGGTCCATCAGACTGGGTGGCACTGAAGCTTTCTTT. The chain recombines TRBV25-1 with TRBJ1-1; D is uncertain. This CDR3 has 15 amino acids. CDR1 is MGHDK, CDR2 SYGVNS, per germline. Trimming stripped 6 bases from V and 4 bases from J, with 18 bases between.

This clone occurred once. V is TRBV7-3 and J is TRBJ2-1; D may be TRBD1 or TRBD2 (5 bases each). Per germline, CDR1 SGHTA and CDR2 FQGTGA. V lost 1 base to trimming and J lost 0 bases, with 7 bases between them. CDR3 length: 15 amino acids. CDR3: CASSLRGSSYNEQFF. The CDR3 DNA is TGTGCCAGCAGCTTAAGGGGGAGCTCCTACAATGAGCAGTTCTTC. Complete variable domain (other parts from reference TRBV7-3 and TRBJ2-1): GAGVSQTPSNKVTEKGKYVELRCDPISGHTALYWYRQSLGQGPEFLIYFQGTGAADDSGLPNDRFFAVRPEGSVSTLKIQRTERGDSAVYLCASSLRGSSYNEQFFGPGTRLTVL.

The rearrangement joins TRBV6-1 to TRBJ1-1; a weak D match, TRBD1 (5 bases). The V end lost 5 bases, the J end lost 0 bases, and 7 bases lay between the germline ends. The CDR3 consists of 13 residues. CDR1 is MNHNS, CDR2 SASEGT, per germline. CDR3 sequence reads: CASSRTLNTEAFF. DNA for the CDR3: TGTGCCAGCAGTCGGACACTGAACACTGAAGCTTTCTTT.

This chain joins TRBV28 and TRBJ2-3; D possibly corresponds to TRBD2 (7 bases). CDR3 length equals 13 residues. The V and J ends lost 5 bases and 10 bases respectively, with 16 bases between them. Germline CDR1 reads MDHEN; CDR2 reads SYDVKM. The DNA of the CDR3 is TGTGCCAGCAGTCTGGGGGGGGCCAGGTCGCAGTATTTT. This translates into CASSLGGARSQYF.

CDR3 loop: CASRTGDPISGYTF. The CDR3 nucleotides read TGTGCCAGCAGGACAGGAGATCCGATCTCTGGCTACACCTTC. The rearrangement uses TRBV28 and TRBJ1-2; D possibly corresponds to TRBD1 (6 bases). The CDR3 is 14 residues long. CDR1 is MDHEN, CDR2 SYDVKM, per germline. V was clipped by 6 bases and J by 7 bases, with 18 bases between them.

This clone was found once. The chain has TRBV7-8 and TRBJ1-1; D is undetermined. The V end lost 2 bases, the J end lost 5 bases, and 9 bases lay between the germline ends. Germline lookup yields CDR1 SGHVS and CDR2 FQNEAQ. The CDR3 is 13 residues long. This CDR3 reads CASSLNVGTEAFF. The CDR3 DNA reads TGTGCCAGCAGCTTAAACGTGGGGACTGAAGCTTTCTTT. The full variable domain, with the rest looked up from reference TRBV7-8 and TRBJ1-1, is GAGVSQSPRYKVAKRGQDVALRCDPISGHVSLFWYQQALGQGPEFLTYFQNEAQLDKSGLPSDRFFAERPEGSVSTLKIQRTQQEDSAVYLCASSLNVGTEAFFGQGTRLTVV.

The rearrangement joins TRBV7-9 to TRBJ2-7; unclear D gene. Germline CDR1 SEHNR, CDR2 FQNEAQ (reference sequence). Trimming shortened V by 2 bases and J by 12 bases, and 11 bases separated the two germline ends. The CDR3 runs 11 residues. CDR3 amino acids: CASSLLGPWYV. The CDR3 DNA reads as TGTGCCAGCAGCTTACTAGGACCATGGTACGTC.

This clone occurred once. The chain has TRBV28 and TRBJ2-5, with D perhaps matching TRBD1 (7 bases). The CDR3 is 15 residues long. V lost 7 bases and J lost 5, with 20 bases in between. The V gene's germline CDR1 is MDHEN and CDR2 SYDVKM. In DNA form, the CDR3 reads TGTGCCAGCACCCGACGGACAGGAGGGGAGGAGACCCAGTACTTC. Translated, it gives CASTRRTGGEETQYF.

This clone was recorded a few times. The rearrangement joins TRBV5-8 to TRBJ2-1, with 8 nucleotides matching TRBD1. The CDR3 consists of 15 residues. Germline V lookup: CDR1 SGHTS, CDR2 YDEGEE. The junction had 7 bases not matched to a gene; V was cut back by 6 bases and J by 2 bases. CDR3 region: CASNAQGAPYNEQFF. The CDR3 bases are TGTGCCAGCAACGCGCAGGGGGCGCCCTACAATGAGCAGTTCTTC.

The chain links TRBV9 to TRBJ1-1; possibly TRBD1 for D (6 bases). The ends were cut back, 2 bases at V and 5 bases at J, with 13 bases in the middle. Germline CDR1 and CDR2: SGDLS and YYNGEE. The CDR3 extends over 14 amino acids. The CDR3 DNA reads TGTGCCAGCAGCGTTGGGGGCGCGGGAACTGAAGCTTTCTTT. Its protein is CASSVGGAGTEAFF. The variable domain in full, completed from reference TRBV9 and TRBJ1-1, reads DSGVTQTPKHLITATGQRVTLRCSPRSGDLSVYWYQQSLDQGLQFLIQYYNGEERAKGNILERFSAQQFPDLHSELNLSSLELGDSALYFCASSVGGAGTEAFFGQGTRLTVV.

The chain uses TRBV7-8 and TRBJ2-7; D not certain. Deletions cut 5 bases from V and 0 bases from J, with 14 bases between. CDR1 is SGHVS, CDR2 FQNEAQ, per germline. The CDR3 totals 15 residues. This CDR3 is CASSRFGPSSYEQYF. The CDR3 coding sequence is TGTGCCAGCAGCAGGTTTGGGCCGAGCTCCTACGAGCAGTACTTC.

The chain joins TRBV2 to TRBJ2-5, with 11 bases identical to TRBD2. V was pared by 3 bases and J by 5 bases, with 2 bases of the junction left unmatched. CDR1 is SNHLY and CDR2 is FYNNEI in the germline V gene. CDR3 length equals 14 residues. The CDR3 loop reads CASSDTSGSETQYF. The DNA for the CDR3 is TGTGCCAGCAGTGACACTAGCGGGAGTGAGACCCAGTACTTC.

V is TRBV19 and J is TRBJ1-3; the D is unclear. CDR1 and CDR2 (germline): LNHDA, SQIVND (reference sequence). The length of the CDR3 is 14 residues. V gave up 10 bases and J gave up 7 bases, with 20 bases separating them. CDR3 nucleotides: TGTGCCACGCGAGGTGGACTTGGAGGGAACACCATATATTTT. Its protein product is CATRGGLGGNTIYF.